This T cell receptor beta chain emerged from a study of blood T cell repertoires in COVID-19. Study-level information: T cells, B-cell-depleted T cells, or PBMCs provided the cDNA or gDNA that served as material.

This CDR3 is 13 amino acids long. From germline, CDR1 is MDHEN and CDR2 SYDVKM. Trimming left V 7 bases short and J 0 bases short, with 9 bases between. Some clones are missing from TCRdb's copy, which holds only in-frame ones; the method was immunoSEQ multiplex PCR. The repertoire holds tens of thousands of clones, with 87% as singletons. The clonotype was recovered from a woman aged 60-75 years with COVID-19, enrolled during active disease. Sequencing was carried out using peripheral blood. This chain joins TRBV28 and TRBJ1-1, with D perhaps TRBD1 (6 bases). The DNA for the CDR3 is TGTGCCAGCAATCAGGGGATGAACACTGAAGCTTTCTTT. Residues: CASNQGMNTEAFF.